Below are 32 T cell receptor beta chains sequenced from a single sample in a study of T-cell reconstitution after alpha-beta-depleted transplantation in children. Construction of the TCRbeta library involved unique molecular identifiers. TCRdb used MiXCR to reprocess the PCR reads, holding one entry per CDR3 protein. The sample consists of 250,000 to 300,000 distinct CDR3 sequences, more than 8% of them appearing once. Specimen: PBMCs from the stem cell graft donor, collected from the stem cell graft. Source of these receptors: a human donor who donated a stem cell graft to a child with SCID.

This clonotype has more than one count but fewer than ten. The chain employs TRBV9 and TRBJ1-2; unclear D gene. CDR1 SGDLS and CDR2 YYNGEE come from the germline V gene. The CDR3 runs to 15 residues. The V and J ends lost 0 bases and 5 bases respectively, with 14 bases between them. The CDR3 protein is CASSVGQGTPYGYTF. Here the CDR3 DNA reads TGTGCCAGCAGCGTAGGCCAAGGAACCCCTTATGGCTACACCTTC.

This clonotype came up a few times. The V gene is TRBV12-5, the J gene TRBJ2-3; TRBD1 agrees at 7 bases. Germline CDR1 LGHNT, CDR2 FRNRAP. This CDR3 contains 16 residues. J lost 2 bases, V lost 5 bases, and 10 bases had no gene match. CDR3 amino acids: CASGLRQGWATDTQYF. CDR3 nucleotide sequence: TGTGCTAGTGGTCTCAGACAGGGCTGGGCCACAGATACGCAGTATTTT. The complete variable domain, with remaining parts taken from reference TRBV12-5 and TRBJ2-3, reads DARVTQTPRHKVTEMGQEVTMRCQPILGHNTVFWYRQTMMQGLELLAYFRNRAPLDDSGMPKDRFSAEMPDATLATLKIQPSEPRDSAVYFCASGLRQGWATDTQYFGPGTRLTVL.

This clonotype was seen repeatedly, ten times or more. The V gene is TRBV12-3 or TRBV12-4, the J gene TRBJ1-5, with a possible D match to TRBD1 (5 bases). There are 17 residues in the CDR3. Trimming removed 1 base at V and 2 bases at J, with 15 bases between. CDR3 nucleotides: TGTGCCAGCAGTTTAGGTTTTGGGGTAGGGGGCAATCAGCCCCAGCATTTT. Translation: CASSLGFGVGGNQPQHF.

This clonotype was detected ten times or more. The chain couples TRBV5-5 to TRBJ2-1; D gene uncertain. Germline V gene lookup returns CDR1 SGHKS and CDR2 YYEKEE (reference sequence). The CDR3 extends over 14 amino acids. The ends were cut back, 0 bases at V and 12 bases at J, with 16 bases in the middle. CDR3 region: CASSLEGRPMTQFF. As DNA, the CDR3 is TGTGCCAGCAGCTTGGAGGGTCGGCCAATGACGCAGTTCTTC.

With respect to this clonotype: At one end, the junction sequence differs from germline, possibly due to a read error. V is TRBV7-7 and J is TRBJ2-3; TRBD2 matches 13 bases. Germline CDR1 is SSHAT and CDR2 is FNYEAQ (reference sequence). The CDR3 loop spans 15 amino acids. CDR3 sequence: CASSPGLAGLDTQYF. CDR3 nucleotide sequence: TGTGCTAGCAGCCCGGGACTAGCGGGACTAGATACGCAGTATTTT.

In its sample, this clonotype was seen a few times. The chain carries TRBV12-3 or TRBV12-4 and TRBJ2-5; the match to TRBD1 covers 10 bases. V gave up 4 bases and J gave up 4 bases; unmatched junction bases: 9. The CDR3 consists of 16 residues. This CDR3 reads CASSSPWTGGRETQYF. The CDR3 DNA sequence: TGTGCCAGCAGTTCCCCCTGGACAGGGGGTAGAGAGACCCAGTACTTC.

This clonotype was detected a few times. The chain is built from TRBV27 and TRBJ2-7, with D perhaps matching TRBD1 or TRBD2 (5 bases each). The V and J ends lost 5 bases and 0 bases respectively, with 11 bases between them. The CDR3 covers 14 residues. Germline CDR1 and CDR2: MNHEY and SMNVEV (reference sequence). The CDR3 coding sequence is TGTGCCAGCAGTCGGGACGGCGACTCCTACGAGCAGTACTTC. Its translation is CASSRDGDSYEQYF.

Many counts were recorded for this clonotype. The V gene is TRBV2, the J gene TRBJ1-5; possible D gene TRBD1, 5 bases. The germline V gene has CDR1 SNHLY and CDR2 FYNNEI. The CDR3 is 12 amino acids. Trimming took 6 bases from V and 3 from J, leaving 6 bases between them. Here the CDR3 DNA reads TGTGCCAGCAGAGGGGACAATCAGCCCCAGCATTTT. Encoded protein: CASRGDNQPQHF.

This clonotype has only a few counts. The chain combines TRBV2 with TRBJ1-2; D call uncertain. Trimming stripped 9 bases from V and 8 bases from J, with 10 bases between. CDR1 SNHLY and CDR2 FYNNEI come from the germline V gene. The length of the CDR3 is 10 residues. As DNA, the CDR3 is TGTGCCAGGAGGACGGACGGCTACACCTTC. Amino acid sequence: CARRTDGYTF. Together with reference TRBV2 and TRBJ1-2, the CDR3 gives the full variable domain: EPEVTQTPSHQVTQMGQEVILRCVPISNHLYFYWYRQILGQKVEFLVSFYNNEISEKSEIFDDQFSVERPDGSNFTLKIRSTKLEDSAMYFCARRTDGYTFGSGTRLTVV.

This clonotype was detected ten times or more. The chain is built from TRBV2 and TRBJ1-2; no reliable D call. V gave up 6 bases and J gave up 4 bases, with 6 bases separating them. Germline loops: CDR1 SNHLY, CDR2 FYNNEI. This CDR3 comprises 11 residues. CDR3 DNA sequence: TGTGCCAGCAGGCTCTCCTATGGCTACACCTTC. It translates to CASRLSYGYTF. The full variable domain, in which reference TRBV2 and TRBJ1-2 provide the parts outside the CDR3, is EPEVTQTPSHQVTQMGQEVILRCVPISNHLYFYWYRQILGQKVEFLVSFYNNEISEKSEIFDDQFSVERPDGSNFTLKIRSTKLEDSAMYFCASRLSYGYTFGSGTRLTVV.

About this clonotype: This may be a read error: a much more frequent sequence differs by one nucleotide. The chain links TRBV20-1 to TRBJ2-3, with D possibly being TRBD2 (5 bases). This CDR3 has 15 amino acids. V was clipped by 6 bases and J by 5 bases, with 21 bases between them. CDR1 and CDR2 (germline): DFQATT, SNEGSKA (reference sequence). CDR3 sequence: CSATAAMEAQDTQYF. The CDR3 nucleotides read TGCAGTGCAACAGCAGCGATGGAGGCACAAGATACGCAGTATTTT.

This clonotype was counted between two and nine times. V and J are TRBV5-5 and TRBJ2-3; 8 nucleotides line up with TRBD2. Germline CDR1 SGHKS, CDR2 YYEKEE (reference sequence). The CDR3 totals 15 residues. V lost 4 bases and J lost 2; bases outside the gene matches: 6. CDR3 protein: CASSRGGANTDTQYF. CDR3 bases: TGTGCCAGCAGCCGGGGGGGGGCGAACACAGATACGCAGTATTTT.

There are a few counts of this clonotype. The chain joins TRBV20-1 to TRBJ2-7; D is unresolved. Trimming removed 3 bases from V and 7 bases from J, with 13 bases in between. The CDR3 runs 12 residues. Germline CDR1 and CDR2: DFQATT and SNEGSKA (reference sequence). The CDR3 nucleotides read TGCAGTGCTAGCGATCCCCCGCGGGAGCAGTACTTC. Protein sequence: CSASDPPREQYF.

The chain couples TRBV5-1 to TRBJ1-5; D might be TRBD1 (6 bases). The germline gives CDR1 SGHRS, CDR2 YFSETQ. The length of the CDR3 is 16 residues. The V and J ends lost 3 bases and 4 bases respectively, with 17 bases between them. CDR3 sequence: CASSSGPQGSNQPQHF. The CDR3 DNA reads TGCGCCAGCAGCTCTGGGCCGCAGGGGTCGAATCAGCCCCAGCATTTT.

This rearrangement joins TRBV9 to TRBJ2-7; D not resolved. Trimming shortened V by 0 bases and J by 4 bases, and 11 bases separated the two germline ends. The length of the CDR3 is 14 residues. From germline, CDR1 is SGDLS and CDR2 YYNGEE. CDR3 loop: CASSVGGVEYEQYF. The CDR3 bases are TGTGCCAGCAGCGTAGGTGGGGTCGAGTACGAGCAGTACTTC.

The sample holds many counts of this clonotype. CDR3 loop: CASSSGLAFSYEQYF. In DNA, the CDR3 is TGTGCCAGCAGCTCAGGACTAGCGTTCTCCTACGAGCAGTACTTC. The chain carries TRBV7-2 and TRBJ2-7; 9 bases line up with TRBD2. V lost 4 bases, J lost 0 bases, and 4 bases stayed unmatched. In germline, CDR1 is SGHTA, CDR2 FQGNSA. The CDR3 sequence is 15 residues long.

The chain recombines TRBV18 with TRBJ1-1; D gene unclear. This CDR3 region has 14 residues. Germline V gene lookup returns CDR1 KGHSH and CDR2 LQKENI. V dropped 4 bases and J dropped 0 bases, with 9 bases sitting between them. The CDR3 DNA reads as TGTGCCAGCTCACAAAAGGGAATGAACACTGAAGCTTTCTTT. Its translation: CASSQKGMNTEAFF.

This clonotype was detected many times. This chain links TRBV5-1 with TRBJ2-3; 11 bases align to TRBD2. CDR3 size: 16 residues. Germline values: CDR1 SGHRS, CDR2 YFSETQ. V was pared by 0 bases and J by 5 bases, with 5 bases of the junction left unmatched. The CDR3 DNA follows: TGCGCCAGCAGCTTGGCCATAGCGGGGGGGCAAGATACGCAGTATTTT. Translation gives CASSLAIAGGQDTQYF.

This clonotype was found a few times. This rearrangement joins TRBV5-1 to TRBJ2-7, with a tentative D call TRBD1 (6 bases). The CDR3 runs to 15 residues. CDR1 and CDR2 from the germline V gene are SGHRS and YFSETQ. Trimming removed 4 bases from V and 0 bases from J, with 14 bases in between. CDR3 in DNA: TGCGCCAGCAGCCCTCGACAGGACGGCTCCTACGAGCAGTACTTC. Translation: CASSPRQDGSYEQYF.

This clonotype was seen more than once but under ten times. This sequence joins TRBV3-1 and TRBJ1-5; D unclear. The CDR3 spans 15 residues. Germline V gives CDR1 LGHDT, CDR2 YNNKEL (reference sequence). V was clipped by 5 bases and J by 6 bases, with 17 bases between them. The CDR3: CASSSSSGRAQPQHF. CDR3 DNA sequence: TGTGCCAGCAGCAGCTCCAGTGGGAGGGCTCAGCCCCAGCATTTT.

The chain links TRBV5-1 to TRBJ2-3; 15 bases align to TRBD2. Germline CDR1 and CDR2: SGHRS and YFSETQ. This CDR3 is built from 19 residues. Trimming removed 1 base from V and 1 base from J; junction bases left unmatched: 7. The CDR3 coding sequence is TGCGCCAGCAGCTTGTCCGGGACTAGCGGGGGGCGGGGCACAGATACGCAGTATTTT. This codes for CASSLSGTSGGRGTDTQYF.

This clonotype was seen only a few times. This chain joins TRBV3-1 and TRBJ2-7, with D perhaps matching TRBD1 or TRBD2 (5 bases each). The CDR3 spans 15 residues. The germline V and J ends were trimmed by 3 bases and 6 bases, with 18 bases remaining between them. Germline V gene data show CDR1 as LGHDT and CDR2 as YNNKEL (reference sequence). CDR3 amino acids: CASSQAPGRGREQYF. The DNA of the CDR3 is TGTGCCAGCAGCCAGGCACCGGGACGGGGACGCGAGCAGTACTTC.

This clonotype has a handful of counts. The genes are TRBV20-1 and TRBJ2-3, with TRBD1 as a possible D gene (6 bases). Germline V CDR1 and CDR2: DFQATT, SNEGSKA (reference sequence). This CDR3 contains 15 residues. With 3 bases removed from V and 0 bases from J, the gap between germline ends came to 13 bases. The chain's CDR3 is CSARSPGVSTDTQYF. The CDR3 nucleotides read TGCAGTGCTAGGTCGCCAGGGGTAAGCACAGATACGCAGTATTTT.

The V gene is TRBV19, the J gene TRBJ1-1; the match to TRBD1 covers 8 bases. J gave up 6 bases and V 4 bases, and 13 bases lay outside the gene matches. The V gene's germline CDR1 is LNHDA and CDR2 SQIVND (reference sequence). The CDR3 loop spans 16 amino acids. In nucleotides, the CDR3 is TGTGCCAGTAGTACCGAGCCCGGACAGGGCAAACCTGAAGCTTTCTTT. It specifies CASSTEPGQGKPEAFF.

This chain links TRBV20-1 with TRBJ1-5, with D hard to call. V gave up 6 bases and J gave up 3 bases, with 12 bases separating them. The germline V gene encodes CDR1 DFQATT and CDR2 SNEGSKA (reference sequence). CDR3 length: 13 residues. CDR3 bases: TGCAGTGCACTGCCAGGAGACAATCAGCCCCAGCATTTT. It translates to CSALPGDNQPQHF.

The chain links TRBV5-6 to TRBJ1-2, with 8 bases aligning to TRBD1. The V segment lost 6 bases and the J segment 2 bases; nucleotides outside the gene matches: 6. The length of the CDR3 is 14 residues. CDR1 is SGHDT, CDR2 YYEEEE, per germline. The CDR3 loop is CASMFRQGNYGYTF. For the CDR3, the DNA is TGTGCCAGCATGTTCCGACAGGGGAACTATGGCTACACCTTC.

J is TRBJ1-4 and V is TRBV7-9; D not resolved. This CDR3 region has 13 residues. Germline loops: CDR1 SEHNR, CDR2 FQNEAQ (reference sequence). Trimming pared 3 bases from V and 4 bases from J, leaving 6 bases between. The CDR3 DNA reads as TGTGCCAGCAGCTTGATGGGTAATGAAAAACTGTTTTTT. Translated: CASSLMGNEKLFF. The whole variable domain, filled in from reference TRBV7-9 and TRBJ1-4, reads DTGVSQNPRHKITKRGQNVTFRCDPISEHNRLYWYRQTLGQGPEFLTYFQNEAQLEKSRLLSDRFSAERPKGSFSTLEIQRTEQGDSAMYLCASSLMGNEKLFFGSGTQLSVL.

This clonotype occurred many times. J is TRBJ1-2 and V is TRBV7-2; weak D call: TRBD1 (5 bases). CDR1 is SGHTA, CDR2 FQGNSA, per germline. The length of the CDR3 is 11 residues. V was shortened by 3 bases and J by 8 bases, with 7 bases between the two germline ends. The CDR3 loop is CASSFGGGYTF. The CDR3 DNA is TGTGCCAGCAGCTTCGGGGGGGGCTACACCTTC.

This clonotype showed up just a few times. The chain employs TRBV25-1 and TRBJ1-6; D may be TRBD1 (6 bases). The V gene lost 5 bases and the J gene lost 7 bases, with 12 bases spanning the gap. CDR3 length equals 14 residues. Germline loops: CDR1 MGHDK, CDR2 SYGVNS. CDR3 amino acids: CASSYQGINSPLHF. The CDR3 DNA reads as TGTGCCAGCAGTTACCAGGGGATCAATTCACCCCTCCACTTT.

The sample holds a few counts of this clonotype. The CDR3 bases are TGCGCCAGCAGTGACCAGACAGGGGGCAGGAACACTGAAGCTTTCTTT. It codes for CASSDQTGGRNTEAFF. The rearrangement links TRBV10-2 to TRBJ1-1; 10 bases are a match to TRBD1. With 3 bases clipped from V and 1 base from J, the junction kept 5 bases outside the gene matches. The CDR3 loop spans 16 amino acids. CDR1 is WSHSY, CDR2 SAAADI, per germline.

The gene calls are TRBV4-1 and TRBJ1-1; D is possibly TRBD1 (6 bases). Germline V gene lookup returns CDR1 MGHRA and CDR2 YSYEKL. V lost 8 bases, J lost 5 bases, and 18 bases lay in between. The CDR3 length is 14 residues. CDR3 amino acids: CASSIAGEGTEAFF. DNA for the CDR3: TGCGCCAGCTCAATCGCAGGGGAAGGAACTGAAGCTTTCTTT.

The table lists this clonotype with many counts. CDR3 bases: TGCAGTGCTAGAGACCCCTCTAGATCTCCCTACGAGCAGTACTTC. Residues: CSARDPSRSPYEQYF. This chain uses TRBV20-1 with TRBJ2-7; D not certain. CDR1 is DFQATT, CDR2 SNEGSKA, per germline (reference sequence). This CDR3 has 15 amino acids. Trimming shortened V by 0 bases and J by 2 bases, and 14 bases separated the two germline ends.